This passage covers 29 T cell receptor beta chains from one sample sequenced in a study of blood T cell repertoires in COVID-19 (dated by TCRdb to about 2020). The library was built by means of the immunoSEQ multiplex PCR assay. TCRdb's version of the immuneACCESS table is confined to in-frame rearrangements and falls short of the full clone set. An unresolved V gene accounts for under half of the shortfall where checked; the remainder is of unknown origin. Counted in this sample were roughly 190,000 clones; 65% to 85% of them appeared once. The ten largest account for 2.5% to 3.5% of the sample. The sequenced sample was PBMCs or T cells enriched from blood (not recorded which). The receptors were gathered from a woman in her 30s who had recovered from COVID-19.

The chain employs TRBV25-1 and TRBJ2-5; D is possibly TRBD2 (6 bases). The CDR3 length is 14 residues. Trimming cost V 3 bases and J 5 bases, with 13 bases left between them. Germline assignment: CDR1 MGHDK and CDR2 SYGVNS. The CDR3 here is CASSDSGVTETQYF. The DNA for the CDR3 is TGTGCCAGCAGTGACTCGGGAGTGACTGAGACCCAGTACTTC.

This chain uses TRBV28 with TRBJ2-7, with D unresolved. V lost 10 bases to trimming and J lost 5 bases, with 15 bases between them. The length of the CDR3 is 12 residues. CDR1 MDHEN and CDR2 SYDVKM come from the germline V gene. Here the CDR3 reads CATTTRKNEQYF. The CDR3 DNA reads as TGTGCCACCACTACACGAAAGAACGAGCAGTACTTC. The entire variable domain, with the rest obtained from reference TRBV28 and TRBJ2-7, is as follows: DVKVTQSSRYLVKRTGEKVFLECVQDMDHENMFWYRQDPGLGLRLIYFSYDVKMKEKGDIPEGYSVSREKKERFSLILESASTNQTSMYLCATTTRKNEQYFGPGTRLTVT.

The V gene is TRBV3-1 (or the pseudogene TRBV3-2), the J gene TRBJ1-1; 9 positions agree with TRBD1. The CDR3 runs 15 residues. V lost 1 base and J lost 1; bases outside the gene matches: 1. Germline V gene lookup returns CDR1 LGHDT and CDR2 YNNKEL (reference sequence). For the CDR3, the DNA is TGTGCCAGCAGCCAAGGGACAGGGGCGAACACTGAAGCTTTCTTT. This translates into CASSQGTGANTEAFF.

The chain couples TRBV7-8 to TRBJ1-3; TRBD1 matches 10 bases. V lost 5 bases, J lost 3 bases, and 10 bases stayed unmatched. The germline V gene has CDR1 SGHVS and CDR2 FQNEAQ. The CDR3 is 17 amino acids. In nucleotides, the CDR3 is TGTGCCAGCAGCGTCTGGGACAGGGGAAGGCTTGGAAACACCATATATTTT. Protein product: CASSVWDRGRLGNTIYF.

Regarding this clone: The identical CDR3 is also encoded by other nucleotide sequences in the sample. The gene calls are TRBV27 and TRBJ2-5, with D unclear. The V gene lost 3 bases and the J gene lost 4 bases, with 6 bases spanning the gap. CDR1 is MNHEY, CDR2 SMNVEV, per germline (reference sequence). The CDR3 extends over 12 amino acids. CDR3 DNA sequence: TGTGCCAGCAGTTTCAGAGGAGAGACCCAGTACTTC. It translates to CASSFRGETQYF.

For the CDR3, the DNA is TGTGCCATCAGTGATCCCCTAGCGCTCTCCTACGAGCAGTACTTC. It is translated as CAISDPLALSYEQYF. V usage is TRBV10-3 and J usage is TRBJ2-7; perhaps TRBD2 as D (6 bases). Germline lookup yields CDR1 ENHRY and CDR2 SYGVKD. The CDR3 covers 15 residues. V was clipped by 3 bases and J by 0 bases, with 12 bases between them.

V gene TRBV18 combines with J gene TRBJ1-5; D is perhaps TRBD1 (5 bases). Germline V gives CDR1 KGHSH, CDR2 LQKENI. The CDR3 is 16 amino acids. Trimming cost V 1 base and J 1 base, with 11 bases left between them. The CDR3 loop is CASSPRGGWSNQPQHF. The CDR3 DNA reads TGTGCCAGCTCACCACGCGGGGGATGGAGCAATCAGCCCCAGCATTTT.

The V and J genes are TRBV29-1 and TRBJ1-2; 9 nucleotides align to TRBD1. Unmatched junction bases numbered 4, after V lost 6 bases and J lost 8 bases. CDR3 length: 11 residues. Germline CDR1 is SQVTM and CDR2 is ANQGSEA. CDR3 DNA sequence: TGCAGCGTGGGGGGACAGGGAGGCTACACCTTC. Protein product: CSVGGQGGYTF.

CDR3: CASSEADRGEKLFF. DNA for the CDR3: TGTGCCAGCAGTGAAGCGGACAGGGGTGAAAAACTGTTTTTT. The chain uses TRBV6-1 and TRBJ1-4, with 9 nucleotides matching TRBD1. The CDR3 length is 14 residues. Germline V CDR1 and CDR2: MNHNS, SASEGT. V gave up 0 bases and J gave up 7 bases; unmatched junction bases: 0.

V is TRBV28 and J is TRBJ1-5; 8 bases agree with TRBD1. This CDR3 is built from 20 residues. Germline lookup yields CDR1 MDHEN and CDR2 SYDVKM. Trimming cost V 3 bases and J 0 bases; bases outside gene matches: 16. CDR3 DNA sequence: TGTGCCAGCAGTTTGTTTGGGACAGGCTTCCTTACTAATAGCAATCAGCCCCAGCATTTT. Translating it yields CASSLFGTGFLTNSNQPQHF.

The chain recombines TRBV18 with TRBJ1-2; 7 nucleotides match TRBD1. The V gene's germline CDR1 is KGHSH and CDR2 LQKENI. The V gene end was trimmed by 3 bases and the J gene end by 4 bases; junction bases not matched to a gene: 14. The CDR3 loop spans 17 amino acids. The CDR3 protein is CASSPDRKGSNFYGYTF. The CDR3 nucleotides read TGTGCCAGCTCACCGGACAGGAAGGGGTCTAACTTCTATGGCTACACCTTC.

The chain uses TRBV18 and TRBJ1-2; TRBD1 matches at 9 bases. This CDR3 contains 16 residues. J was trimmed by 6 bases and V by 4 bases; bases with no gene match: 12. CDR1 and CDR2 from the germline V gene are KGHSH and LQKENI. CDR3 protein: CASSLWTGAIYDGYTF. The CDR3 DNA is TGTGCCAGCTCACTATGGACAGGGGCCATATATGATGGCTACACCTTC.

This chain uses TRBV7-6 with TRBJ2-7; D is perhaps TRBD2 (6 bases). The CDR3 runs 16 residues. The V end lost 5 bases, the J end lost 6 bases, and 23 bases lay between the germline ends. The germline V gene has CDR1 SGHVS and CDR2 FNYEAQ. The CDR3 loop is CASSGTPGQGKSEQYF. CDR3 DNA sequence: TGTGCCAGCAGCGGGACTCCGGGGCAGGGAAAGTCCGAGCAGTACTTC.

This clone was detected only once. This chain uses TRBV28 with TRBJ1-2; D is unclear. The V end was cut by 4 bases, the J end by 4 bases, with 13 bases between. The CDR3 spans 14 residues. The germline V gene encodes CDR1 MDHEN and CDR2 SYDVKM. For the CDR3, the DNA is TGTGCCAGCAGTTCGACGGGTTTCTCCTATGGCTACACCTTC. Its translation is CASSSTGFSYGYTF.

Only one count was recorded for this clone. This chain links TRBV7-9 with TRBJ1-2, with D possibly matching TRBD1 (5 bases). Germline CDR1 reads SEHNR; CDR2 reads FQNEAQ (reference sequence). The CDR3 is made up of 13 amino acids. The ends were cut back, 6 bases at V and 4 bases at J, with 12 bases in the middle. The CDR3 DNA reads TGTGCCAGCAGTCTAGGGGTCATCTATGGCTACACCTTC. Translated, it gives CASSLGVIYGYTF.

CDR3 loop: CSVEEEVNTEAFF. The CDR3 bases are TGCAGCGTTGAGGAGGAGGTGAACACTGAAGCTTTCTTT. The J gene is TRBJ1-1, the V gene TRBV29-1; no reliable D call. The CDR3 loop spans 13 amino acids. The ends were cut back, 3 bases at V and 0 bases at J, with 8 bases in the middle. The germline gives CDR1 SQVTM, CDR2 ANQGSEA.

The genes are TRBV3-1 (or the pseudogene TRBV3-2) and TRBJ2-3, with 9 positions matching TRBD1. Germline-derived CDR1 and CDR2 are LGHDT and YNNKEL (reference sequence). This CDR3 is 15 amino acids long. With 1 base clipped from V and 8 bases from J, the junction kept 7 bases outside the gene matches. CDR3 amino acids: CASSQGDRVSSTQYF. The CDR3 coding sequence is TGTGCCAGCAGCCAAGGGGACAGGGTTAGCAGTACGCAGTATTTT.

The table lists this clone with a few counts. CDR3 sequence: CSVAPGTIPEQYF. CDR3 nucleotides: TGCAGCGTTGCGCCGGGGACTATACCCGAGCAGTACTTC. The chain carries TRBV29-1 and TRBJ2-7; TRBD2 matches 7 bases. Germline V lookup: CDR1 SQVTM, CDR2 ANQGSEA. The CDR3 runs 13 residues. V dropped 4 bases and J dropped 6; count of bases not matched to a gene: 9.

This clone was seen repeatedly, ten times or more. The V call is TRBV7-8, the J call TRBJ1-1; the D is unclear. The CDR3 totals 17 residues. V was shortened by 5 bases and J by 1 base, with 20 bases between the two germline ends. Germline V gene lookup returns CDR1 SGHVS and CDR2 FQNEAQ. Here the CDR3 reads CASSASRVAGRNTEAFF. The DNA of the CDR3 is TGTGCCAGCAGCGCCTCGAGGGTTGCGGGCAGGAACACTGAAGCTTTCTTT.

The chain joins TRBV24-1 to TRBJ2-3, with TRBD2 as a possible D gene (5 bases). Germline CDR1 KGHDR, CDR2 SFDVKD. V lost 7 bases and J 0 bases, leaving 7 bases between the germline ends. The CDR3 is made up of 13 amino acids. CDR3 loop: CATSWESTDTQYF. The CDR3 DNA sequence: TGTGCCACCAGCTGGGAGAGCACAGATACGCAGTATTTT.

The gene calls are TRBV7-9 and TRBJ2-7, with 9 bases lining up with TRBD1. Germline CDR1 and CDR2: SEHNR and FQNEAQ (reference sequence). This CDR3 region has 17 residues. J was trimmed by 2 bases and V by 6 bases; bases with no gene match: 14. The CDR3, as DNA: TGTGCCAGCAGTTCCTCACCCGGGACAGGGCCAACCTACGAGCAGTACTTC. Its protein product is CASSSSPGTGPTYEQYF. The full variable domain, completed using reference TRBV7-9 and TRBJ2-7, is DTGVSQNPRHKITKRGQNVTFRCDPISEHNRLYWYRQTLGQGPEFLTYFQNEAQLEKSRLLSDRFSAERPKGSFSTLEIQRTEQGDSAMYLCASSSSPGTGPTYEQYFGPGTRLTVT.

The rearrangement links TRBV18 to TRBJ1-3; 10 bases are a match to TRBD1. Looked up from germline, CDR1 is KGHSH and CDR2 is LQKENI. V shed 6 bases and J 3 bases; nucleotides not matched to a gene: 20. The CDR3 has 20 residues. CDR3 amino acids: CASSPYPRQGAIRNGNTIYF. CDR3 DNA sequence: TGTGCCAGCTCCCCGTACCCACGACAGGGGGCAATTCGGAATGGAAACACCATATATTTT.

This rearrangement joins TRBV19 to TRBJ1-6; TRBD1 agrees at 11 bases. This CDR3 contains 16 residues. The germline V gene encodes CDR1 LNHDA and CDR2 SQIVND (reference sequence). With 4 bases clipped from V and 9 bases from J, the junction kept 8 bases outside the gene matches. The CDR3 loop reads CASSTGQGAGSSPLHF. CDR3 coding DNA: TGTGCCAGTAGTACCGGACAGGGGGCGGGGAGTTCACCCCTCCACTTT.

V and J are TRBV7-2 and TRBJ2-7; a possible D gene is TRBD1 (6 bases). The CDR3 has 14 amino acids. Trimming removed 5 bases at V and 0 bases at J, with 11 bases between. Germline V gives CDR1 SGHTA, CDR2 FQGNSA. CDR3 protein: CASSKQGGSYEQYV. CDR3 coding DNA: TGTGCCAGCAGCAAGCAAGGGGGCTCCTACGAGCAGTACGTC.

The CDR3 DNA reads as TGCAGCGTTCAGATCCACAGTGAAAAACTGTTTTTT. Its translation is CSVQIHSEKLFF. The V and J genes are TRBV29-1 and TRBJ1-4; D remains unclear. Trimming left V 5 bases short and J 7 bases short, with 11 bases between. Germline values: CDR1 SQVTM, CDR2 ANQGSEA. The CDR3 runs to 12 residues.

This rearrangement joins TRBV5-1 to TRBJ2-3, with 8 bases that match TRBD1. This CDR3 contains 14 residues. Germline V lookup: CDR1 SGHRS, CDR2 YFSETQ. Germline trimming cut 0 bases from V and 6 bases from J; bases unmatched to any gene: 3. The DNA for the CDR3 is TGCGCCAGCAGCTTGGGGCAGGGGGCGGATACGCAGTATTTT. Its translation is CASSLGQGADTQYF.

The CDR3 DNA sequence: TGCAGTGCTAGTGGGACAGGCCTTCCTGGCAGTGAAGCTTTCTTT. The encoded protein is CSASGTGLPGSEAFF. V is TRBV20-1 and J is TRBJ1-1; 8 bases match TRBD1. From germline, CDR1 is DFQATT and CDR2 SNEGSKA (reference sequence). The CDR3 contains 15 residues. V trimming: 3 bases; J trimming: 7 bases; junction bases outside the gene matches: 13.

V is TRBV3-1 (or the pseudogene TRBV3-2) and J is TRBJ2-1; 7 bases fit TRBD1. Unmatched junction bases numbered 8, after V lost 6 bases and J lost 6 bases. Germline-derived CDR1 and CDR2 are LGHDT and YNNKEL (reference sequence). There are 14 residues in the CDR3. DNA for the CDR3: TGTGCCAGCAGGTCAGCGACAGGGCCCAATGAGCAGTTCTTC. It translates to CASRSATGPNEQFF.

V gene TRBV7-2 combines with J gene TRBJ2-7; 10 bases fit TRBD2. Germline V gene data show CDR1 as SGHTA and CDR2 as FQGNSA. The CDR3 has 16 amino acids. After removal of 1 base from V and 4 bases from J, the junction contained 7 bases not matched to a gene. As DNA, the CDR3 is TGTGCCAGCAGCTTAGATCGCAGGACTAGCGGATACGAGCAGTACTTC. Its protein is CASSLDRRTSGYEQYF.